This TCR beta chain came from a study of shared clonotypes between healthy human individuals. The J segment lost 3 bases and the V segment lost 1 base, leaving 6 bases of the junction unmatched. Per the germline V gene, CDR1 is MGHRA and CDR2 is YSYEKL. This CDR3 has 17 residues. Notes on this clone: Antigen unknown.

Overall study findings and caveats: A few donors held approximately 4.5% of naive CD4 clonotypes in common. Sample collection involved blood only; tissue repertoires are likely different.

Selected positively for CCR7 and CD45RO-negative, naive CD8 cells excluded terminally differentiated effector memory CD45RA+ cells. The assay was carried out at the deep level. Assay used: immunoSEQ multiplex PCR; TCRdb lists only in-frame clones, some missing. In the table there are over 750,000 clones, around 96% of which are singletons. The chain carries TRBV4-1 and TRBJ1-2; TRBD1 aligns across 12 bases. This receptor was obtained from a man in his thirties or forties in good health. The material sequenced was naive CD8+ T cells sorted from blood. The CDR3 loop is CASSQVGTGGVDYGYTF. CDR3 nucleotides: TGCGCCAGCAGCCAAGTAGGGACAGGGGGCGTCGACTATGGCTACACCTTC.